This T cell receptor (beta chain) came from a study of T cell repertoires in cytomegalovirus infection. Study as a whole: Recently identified HLA-C-restricted CMV epitopes were used, and well-studied HLA-B-restricted CMV epitopes were used as well.

TCRdb re-called the reads through MiXCR, storing one row per CDR3 protein. The sample contains 650,000 to 850,000 distinct CDR3 sequences, around 29% of which appear only once. Of note for this clonotype: The antigen remains unidentified.

The germline V and J ends were trimmed by 1 base and 5 bases, with 15 bases remaining between them. The CDR3 contains 15 residues. Per germline, CDR1 SGHDT and CDR2 YYEEEE. The receptor was derived from a human donor in good health (CMV status not recorded). Some clones in this sample may be carry-over from other donors' samples. This sequence joins TRBV5-6 and TRBJ1-1; D not certain. Specimen: cultured CD8+ T cells from PBMCs, collected from culture after CMV antigen stimulation. CDR3 bases: TGTGCCAGCAGCTTGAGTAGGAGCCAAGGGACTGAAGCTTTCTTT. Its protein product is CASSLSRSQGTEAFF.